This TCR beta chain was profiled in a study of T-cell memory formation after mild COVID-19. Study-level findings and limits: Some clones that responded turned up in pre-infection memory, which suggests that cross-reactive memory joined in.

5'RACE primed at constant segments yielded TCR alpha and TCR beta cDNA libraries bearing sample barcodes and UMIs. Each CDR3 protein is one row after TCRdb ran MiXCR on the 5' RACE reads. The sample includes under 300,000 distinct CDR3 sequences, approximately 8% seen only once; the top ten take 20% to 25%. The CDR3 is 14 residues long. CDR1 is ENHRY, CDR2 SYGVKD, per germline. V was shortened by 2 bases and J by 2 bases, with 7 bases between the two germline ends. This clonotype has more than one count but fewer than ten. Its target is not known. V usage is TRBV10-3 and J usage is TRBJ2-1, with D maybe TRBD1 (6 bases). This clonotype was sampled from a man aged 18 to 29 who had mild COVID-19 (a few samples of this study predate the infection). Cell type and time point are not known. Sequencing was performed on PBMCs or a T cell subset sorted from them (not recorded which). The CDR3 sequence is CAISEGDTYNEQFF. The CDR3 region has the DNA TGTGCCATCAGTGAGGGGGACACCTACAATGAGCAGTTCTTC.